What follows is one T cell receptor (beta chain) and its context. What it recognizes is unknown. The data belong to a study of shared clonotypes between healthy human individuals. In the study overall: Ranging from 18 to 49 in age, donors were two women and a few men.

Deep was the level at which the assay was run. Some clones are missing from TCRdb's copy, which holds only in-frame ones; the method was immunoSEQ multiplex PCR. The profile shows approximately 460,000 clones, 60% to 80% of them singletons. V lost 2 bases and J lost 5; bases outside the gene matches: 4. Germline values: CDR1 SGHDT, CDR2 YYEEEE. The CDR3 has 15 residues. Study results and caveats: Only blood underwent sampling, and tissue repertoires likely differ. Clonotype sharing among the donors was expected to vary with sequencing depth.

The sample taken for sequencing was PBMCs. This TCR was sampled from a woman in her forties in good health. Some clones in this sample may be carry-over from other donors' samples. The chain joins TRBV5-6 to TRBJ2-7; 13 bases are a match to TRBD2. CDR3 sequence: CASSFGLAGVNEQYF. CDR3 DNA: TGTGCCAGCAGCTTCGGACTAGCGGGAGTTAACGAGCAGTACTTC. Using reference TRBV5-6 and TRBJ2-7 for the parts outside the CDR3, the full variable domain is DAGVTQSPTHLIKTRGQQVTLRCSPKSGHDTVSWYQQALGQGPQFIFQYYEEEERQRGNFPDRFSGHQFPNYSSELNVNALLLGDSALYLCASSFGLAGVNEQYFGPGTRLTVT.